The entry that follows covers one TCR beta chain sequence. What it recognizes is unknown. The sample is drawn from a study of graft-versus-host responses after intestinal transplantation. Trimming cost V 6 bases and J 2 bases, with 7 bases left between them. CDR1 is GTSNPN and CDR2 is SVGIG in the germline V gene (reference sequence). The CDR3 runs 12 residues. The method was immunoSEQ multiplex PCR; TCRdb's version includes in-frame clones alone and lacks a portion of them. The table has under 140,000 clones, roughly 95% seen once. The starting material was unstimulated CD8+ T cells sorted from spleen or lymph node cells, obtained before intestinal transplant. This chain uses TRBV30 with TRBJ2-2, with D uncertain. The clonotype was recovered from a human donor who received an intestinal transplant. The CDR3: CACQLNTGELFF. The CDR3 coding sequence is TGTGCCTGTCAATTAAACACCGGGGAGCTGTTTTTT.